This T cell receptor beta chain was recovered during a study of patients and donors after allogeneic stem cell transplantation. The CDR3 runs to 14 residues. Germline assignment: CDR1 SGHDT and CDR2 YYEEEE. V was clipped by 2 bases and J by 0 bases, with 9 bases between them. This clonotype appeared many times. TCRdb called the RT-PCR reads again in MiXCR, with one record for every CDR3 protein. The table has 70,000 or so distinct CDR3 sequences, around a quarter seen once. V usage is TRBV5-6 and J usage is TRBJ2-7; D not resolved. Sequencing input: blood, either unsorted or a sorted T cell fraction (not recorded which). The TCR comes from a human donor who was either an allogeneic HSCT recipient or a stem cell or donor lymphocyte infusion donor (not recorded which). It is not recorded whose cells these are; they may come from a transplant donor. In nucleotides, the CDR3 is TGTGCCAGCAGCTTCGGTCTAACCTCCTACGAGCAGTACTTC. Its translation is CASSFGLTSYEQYF.